This record covers a single TCR beta chain. Generated by immunoSEQ multiplex PCR, the TCRdb table keeps only in-frame clones and is missing some. The data hold about 44,000 clones, with roughly 96% observed a single time. This sample is part of a study of technical replicates of blood from a handful of donors. The CDR3 length is 16 residues. Per the germline V gene, CDR1 is MGHRA and CDR2 is YSYEKL. Unmatched junction bases numbered 5, after V lost 0 bases and J lost 1 base. Input material: T cells isolated from PBMCs. This chain links TRBV4-1 with TRBJ2-7; 8 positions agree with TRBD1. This clonotype was obtained from a human donor in good health. The CDR3 DNA reads TGCGCCAGCAGCCAAGAAGGAACAGGGGGGTCCTACGAGCAGTACTTC. Its translation: CASSQEGTGGSYEQYF.